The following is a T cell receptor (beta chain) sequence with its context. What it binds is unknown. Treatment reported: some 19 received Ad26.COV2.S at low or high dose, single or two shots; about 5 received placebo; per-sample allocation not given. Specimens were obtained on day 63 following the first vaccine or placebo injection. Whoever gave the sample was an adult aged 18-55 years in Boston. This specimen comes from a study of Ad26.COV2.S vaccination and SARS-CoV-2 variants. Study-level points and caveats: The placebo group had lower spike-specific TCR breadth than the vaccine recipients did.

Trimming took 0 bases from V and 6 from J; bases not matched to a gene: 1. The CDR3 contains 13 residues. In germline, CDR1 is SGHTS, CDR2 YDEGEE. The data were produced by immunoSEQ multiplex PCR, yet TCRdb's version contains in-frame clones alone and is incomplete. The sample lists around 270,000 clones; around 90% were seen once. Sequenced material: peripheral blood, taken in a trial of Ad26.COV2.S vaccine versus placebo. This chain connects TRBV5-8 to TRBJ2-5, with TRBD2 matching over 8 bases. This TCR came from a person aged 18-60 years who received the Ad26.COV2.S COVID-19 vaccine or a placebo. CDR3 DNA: TGTGCCAGCAGCTTGGGACTAGCGAAGACCCAGTACTTC. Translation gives CASSLGLAKTQYF.